This T cell receptor beta chain derives from a study of identical twins. About this clonotype itself: What it binds is not known.

Overall study results and limits: Twin pairs had excess sharing that was weaker in beta out-of-frame sequences.

MiXCR, applied by TCRdb to the 5' RACE reads, yields one record per CDR3 protein. The sample lists roughly 480,000 distinct CDR3 sequences, around 24% occurring once. These same records also appear under a second study, on T cells expressing NK-cell markers. That source notes: In several experiments, an anti-gamma-delta TCR antibody restricted sorting to alpha-beta TCR T cells.

Sequences were obtained from CD4+ T cells sorted from blood. The clonotype comes from a woman younger than 35 in good health.

In DNA form, the CDR3 reads TGTGCCACCAGTGAAAGGGCCACAGATACGCAGTATTTT. It translates to CATSERATDTQYF. This rearrangement joins TRBV24-1 to TRBJ2-3, with D uncertain. Germline assignment: CDR1 KGHDR and CDR2 SFDVKD. The CDR3 has 13 residues. Trimming removed 4 bases at V and 2 bases at J, with 6 bases between.